These T cell receptor beta chains were read from a single sample in a study of blood T cell repertoires in COVID-19. The table came from immunoSEQ multiplex PCR; TCRdb's copy has only in-frame clones and leaves some out. The sample lists fewer than 150,000 clones; 84% were seen once. Sequencing input: PBMCs or T cells enriched from blood (not recorded which). Receptors originate from a man aged 50 to 59 in a cohort exposed to, infected with or recovered from COVID-19 (not recorded which). Each CDR3 is given with its conserved first and last residue. The order of the fields is D gene, clone size, CDR3 length, J gene, V gene, CDR3 DNA, CDR3 protein. D genes are given only for firm matches. Expanded clones are given a class, and other clones once, few, many or no size at all.

-,-,15,TRBJ1-2,TRBV27,TGTGCCAGCAGTTTATGGCCCACCGGGAACTATGGCTACACCTTC,CASSLWPTGNYGYTF
-,once,13,TRBJ2-7,TRBV19,TGTGCCAGTAGTATTGGGCCTGCCTACGAGCAGTACTTC,CASSIGPAYEQYF
-,few,14,TRBJ2-7,TRBV30,TGTGCCTGGACCCCCGGGGACACTTCCTACGAGCAGTACTTC,CAWTPGDTSYEQYF
-,-,14,TRBJ1-6,TRBV2,TGTGCCACCCAGACCTACCCAGGGGATTCACCCCTCCACTTT,CATQTYPGDSPLHF
-,-,12,TRBJ2-7,TRBV28,TGTGCCAGCGGAGAGGGCTCCTACGAGCAGTACTTC,CASGEGSYEQYF
TRBD2,-,13,TRBJ2-3,TRBV2,TGTGCCAGCAGCGGGGGGTTCCCAGATACGCAGTATTTT,CASSGGFPDTQYF
TRBD1,-,15,TRBJ1-1,TRBV7-9,TGTGCCAGCAGCCCGACGGACAGGGCTTTACCTGAAGCTTTCTTT,CASSPTDRALPEAFF
-,-,14,TRBJ2-7,TRBV12-1,TGTGCCAGCAGCTTTGTACAGGACTCCTACGAGCAGTACTTC,CASSFVQDSYEQYF
-,-,15,TRBJ2-3,TRBV9,TGTGCCAGCAGCGGCGGGTTATCCCCCGCAGATACGCAGTATTTT,CASSGGLSPADTQYF
-,-,14,TRBJ1-5,TRBV7-9,TGTGCCAGCAGCCGGGAGGGCGGGGTCCAGCCCCAGCATTTT,CASSREGGVQPQHF
TRBD1,-,15,TRBJ2-7,TRBV5-1,TGCGCCAGCAGCCTGGTTGGGACAGGGGGCCTCCCATGGTACTTC,CASSLVGTGGLPWYF
-,-,14,TRBJ2-1,TRBV27,TGTGCCAGCAGTTTTTCCGTTGGGGAGAATGAGCAGTTCTTC,CASSFSVGENEQFF
-,-,15,TRBJ2-5,TRBV10-3,TGTGCCATCAGTGATGGGAGGCGGGTAGGAGAGACCCAGTACTTC,CAISDGRRVGETQYF
-,-,13,TRBJ2-7,TRBV18,TGTGCCAGCTCAGTGGGCGGGGCCTACGAGCAGTACTTC,CASSVGGAYEQYF
TRBD1,-,13,TRBJ1-2,TRBV27,TGTGCCAGCAGTTTGGGACAGGGGGCTGGCTACACCTTC,CASSLGQGAGYTF
-,once,13,TRBJ1-6,TRBV7-9,TGTGCCAGCAGCTCGAGCGGGGCATCACCCCTCCACTTT,CASSSSGASPLHF
-,-,12,TRBJ2-2,TRBV19,TGTGCCAGTAGTGGCCACACCGGGGAGCTGTTTTTT,CASSGHTGELFF
-,-,16,TRBJ2-1,TRBV7-9,TGTGCCAGCAGCCGCGCGGCCTTCAGCTCCTACAATGAGCAGTTCTTC,CASSRAAFSSYNEQFF
-,-,11,TRBJ2-1,TRBV10-2,TGCGCCAGCAGTGAAGACTTTGAGCAGTTCTTC,CASSEDFEQFF
-,once,11,TRBJ2-3,TRBV29-1,TGCAGCGTTGAAAGGGGGGGGACGCAGTATTTT,CSVERGGTQYF
-,-,15,TRBJ1-3,TRBV3-1/TRBV3-2,TGTGCCAGCAGCCGACAGGAGAGCTCTGGAAACACCATATATTTT,CASSRQESSGNTIYF
TRBD1,few,15,TRBJ2-1,TRBV6-2/TRBV6-3,TGTGCCAGCAGTGGGACAGAGAGAACCTACAATGAGCAGTTCTTC,CASSGTERTYNEQFF
TRBD2,-,19,TRBJ2-3,TRBV10-3,TGTGCCATCAATCCCGGGACTAGCGGGGGGCAGATAAGCACAGATACGCAGTATTTT,CAINPGTSGGQISTDTQYF
-,few,14,TRBJ2-7,TRBV21-1,TGTGCCAGCAGCCCCGACGGGGGAGCCTACGAGCAGTACTTC,CASSPDGGAYEQYF
-,-,13,TRBJ1-2,TRBV4-3,TGCGCCAGCAGCCAAGAACCCGGGTATGGCTACACCTTC,CASSQEPGYGYTF
-,-,16,TRBJ1-1,TRBV7-9,TGTGCCAGCAGCTTAGAACAGGGCGGAGAAGGCACTGAAGCTTTCTTT,CASSLEQGGEGTEAFF
-,-,15,TRBJ1-2,TRBV10-2,TGCGCCAGCAGTGACCAACTACAGGGAGCATATGGCTACACCTTC,CASSDQLQGAYGYTF
-,few,14,TRBJ1-1,TRBV18,TGTGCCAGCTCACCATACTTAGACAACCTCCAGGCTTTCTTT,CASSPYLDNLQAFF
-,-,14,TRBJ2-1,TRBV20-1,TGCAGTGCTAGTAGCGCGGTTCTATACAATGAGCAGTTCTTC,CSASSAVLYNEQFF
-,-,12,TRBJ1-5,TRBV6-5,TGTGCCAGCGCGGGCCGTGATCAGCCCCAGCATTTT,CASAGRDQPQHF
TRBD2,-,16,TRBJ2-1,TRBV4-1,TGCGCCAGCAGCCAAAGCGGGGTGAGCTCCTACAATGAGCAGTTCTTC,CASSQSGVSSYNEQFF
-,once,14,TRBJ2-2,TRBV19,TGTGCCAGCACGGGACTCCTGAACACCGGGGAGCTGTTTTTT,CASTGLLNTGELFF
TRBD1,few,15,TRBJ1-5,TRBV2,TGTGCCAGCACCCCCGGGACAGATAGCAATCAGCCCCAGCATTTT,CASTPGTDSNQPQHF
TRBD2,once,15,TRBJ2-4,TRBV5-1,TGCGCCAGTGCGGCGGGAGACATAGCCAAAAACATTCAGTACTTC,CASAAGDIAKNIQYF
-,-,13,TRBJ2-1,TRBV5-1,TGCGCCAGCAGGACCAGACAGAACAATGAGCAGTTCTTC,CASRTRQNNEQFF
-,-,15,TRBJ2-1,TRBV6-1,TGTGCCAGCAGTGATACGGGGGGCGTCTACAATGAGCAGTTCTTC,CASSDTGGVYNEQFF